These T cell receptor beta chains were read from a single sample in a study of blood T cell repertoires in COVID-19. Some clones are missing from TCRdb's copy, which holds only in-frame ones; the method was immunoSEQ multiplex PCR. The sample has around 150,000 clones, over 80% seen once. Sequencing was done on a sample of peripheral blood. The receptors stem from a man younger than 40 with COVID-19, enrolled during active disease. Each CDR3 is given with its conserved first and last residue. A D gene is named only where the DNA matches it firmly. A clone size is listed for some rows: how often the clone was seen (once, few, many), or a class if it is expanded.

TRBJ2-3 | TRBV4-2 | NA | once | CASSQGSSTDTQYF | TGTGCCAGCAGCCAAGGAAGCAGCACAGATACGCAGTATTTT
TRBJ2-1 | TRBV29-1 | NA | NA | CSVGVPSTNNEQFF | TGCAGCGTTGGGGTCCCATCGACTAACAATGAGCAGTTCTTC
TRBJ2-7 | TRBV7-2 | NA | NA | CASSLLAPYEQYF | TGTGCCAGCAGCCTACTCGCCCCCTACGAGCAGTACTTC
TRBJ2-1 | TRBV4-3 | TRBD1 | NA | CASRSDRGPYNEQFF | TGCGCCAGCAGATCAGACAGGGGGCCCTACAATGAGCAGTTCTTC
TRBJ1-1 | TRBV12-5 | NA | once | CASGLAPANEAFF | TGTGCTAGTGGTTTGGCTCCTGCGAATGAAGCTTTCTTT
TRBJ1-2 | TRBV4-3 | TRBD1 | once | CASSPRDRGYLGYTF | TGCGCCAGCAGCCCCAGGGACAGGGGTTATCTTGGCTACACCTTC
TRBJ1-2 | TRBV5-1 | NA | NA | CASSLVRGKADGYTF | TGCGCCAGCAGCTTGGTCCGGGGGAAGGCGGATGGCTACACCTTC
TRBJ2-1 | TRBV7-9 | TRBD1 | NA | CASRDRGPYNEQFF | TGTGCCAGCAGAGACAGGGGGCCGTACAATGAGCAGTTCTTC
TRBJ2-5 | TRBV11-1 | TRBD2 | once | CASRPSGRAQETQYF | TGTGCCAGCAGACCTAGCGGGAGAGCCCAAGAGACCCAGTACTTC
TRBJ1-6 | TRBV2 | TRBD1 | NA | CASSEQGQGNDSPLHF | TGTGCCAGCAGTGAACAGGGACAGGGTAACGATTCACCCCTCCACTTT
TRBJ2-2 | TRBV9 | TRBD1 | NA | CASSVGQGGTGELFF | TGTGCCAGCAGCGTGGGACAGGGGGGCACCGGGGAGCTGTTTTTT
TRBJ2-7 | TRBV7-2 | NA | NA | CASSRGTYEQYF | TGTGCCAGCAGCAGAGGGACCTACGAGCAGTACTTC
TRBJ2-5 | TRBV15 | NA | NA | CATSSLWGVRETQYF | TGTGCCACCAGCAGTCTCTGGGGGGTTCGAGAGACCCAGTACTTC
TRBJ1-1 | TRBV4-1 | NA | NA | CASSPTESLMNTEAFF | TGCGCCAGCAGCCCGACGGAGAGCTTAATGAACACTGAAGCTTTCTTT
TRBJ2-1 | TRBV5-6 | TRBD2 | NA | CASSFASGETYNEQFF | TGTGCCAGCAGCTTCGCTAGCGGGGAGACCTACAATGAGCAGTTCTTC
TRBJ2-5 | TRBV7-9 | NA | NA | CASSPTRQWVQETQYF | TGTGCCAGCAGCCCGACACGCCAATGGGTCCAAGAGACCCAGTACTTC
TRBJ2-7 | TRBV2 | NA | once | CASSEGGGPSYEQYF | TGTGCCAGCAGTGAAGGGGGGGGGCCGTCCTACGAGCAGTACTTC
TRBJ2-5 | TRBV11-2 | TRBD1 | NA | CASSTSGQMLQTQYF | TGTGCCAGCAGCACCTCGGGACAGATGCTTCAGACCCAGTACTTC
TRBJ1-1 | TRBV30 | NA | once | CAWSVGAEAFF | TGTGCCTGGAGTGTGGGAGCTGAAGCTTTCTTT
TRBJ2-7 | TRBV7-6 | NA | NA | CASSPFGSSYEQYF | TGTGCCAGCAGCCCTTTCGGGAGCTCCTACGAGCAGTACTTC
TRBJ1-5 | TRBV6-2/TRBV6-3 | NA | NA | CASSYYRRSNQPQHF | TGTGCCAGCAGCTACTACAGACGAAGCAATCAGCCCCAGCATTTT
TRBJ2-3 | TRBV13 | TRBD2 | NA | CASSSETLAGGTDTQYF | TGTGCCAGCAGCTCGGAGACCTTAGCGGGGGGGACAGATACGCAGTATTTT
TRBJ2-1 | TRBV4-3 | NA | NA | CASSRSQLARYNEQFF | TGCGCCAGCAGCCGATCTCAGCTAGCGAGGTACAATGAGCAGTTCTTC
TRBJ1-1 | TRBV19 | NA | NA | CASSEQGNEAFF | TGTGCCAGTAGTGAACAGGGAAATGAAGCTTTCTTT
TRBJ1-2 | TRBV24-1 | NA | NA | CATNPGHSSYGYTF | TGTGCCACCAACCCCGGACATTCCTCCTATGGCTACACCTTC
TRBJ1-2 | TRBV4-3 | NA | NA | CASSHLSIANYGYTF | TGCGCCAGCAGCCATTTGTCCATAGCTAACTATGGCTACACCTTC